This T cell receptor beta chain was captured by sequencing in a study of regulatory T cells in long-lasting Graves disease. Construction of the TCR beta libraries employed iRepertoire HTBI primers in conjunction with Arm-PCR of CDR3 regions. TCRdb analysed the multiplex PCR reads with MiXCR anew, one entry per CDR3 protein. Here the sample spans 620,000 or so distinct CDR3 sequences, 15% to 20% being singletons. The CDR3 runs 13 residues. The V segment lost 3 bases and the J segment 10 bases; nucleotides outside the gene matches: 7. The germline V gene has CDR1 SGHAT and CDR2 FQNNGV. Time point described: newly diagnosed GD, antithyroid drugs for less than 3 months. PBMC-extracted RNA yielded the TCR library. This clonotype was recorded many times. Antigen unknown. Overall study findings and caveats: The study found TRBV28, TRBJ1-2 and TRBJ2-5 favored in persistent disease.

These data were also filed under a second study, of T cells in Graves' hyperthyroidism and ophthalmopathy. This second study says: The diagnoses drew upon clinical symptoms, serum thyroxine and TRAb, thyroid ultrasound and orbital computed tomography. HTBI primers were used for first-round RT-PCR of the TCR CDR3.

V usage is TRBV11-2 and J usage is TRBJ1-1; 8 bases agree with TRBD1. The material was peripheral blood mononuclear cells (PBMCs), obtained at new diagnosis, from a patient treated with antithyroid drugs. The origin of this receptor is a woman in her twenties or thirties with Graves disease. CDR3 sequence reads: CASSFDRGRGAFF. CDR3 nucleotides: TGTGCCAGCAGCTTCGACAGGGGTAGGGGAGCTTTCTTT.